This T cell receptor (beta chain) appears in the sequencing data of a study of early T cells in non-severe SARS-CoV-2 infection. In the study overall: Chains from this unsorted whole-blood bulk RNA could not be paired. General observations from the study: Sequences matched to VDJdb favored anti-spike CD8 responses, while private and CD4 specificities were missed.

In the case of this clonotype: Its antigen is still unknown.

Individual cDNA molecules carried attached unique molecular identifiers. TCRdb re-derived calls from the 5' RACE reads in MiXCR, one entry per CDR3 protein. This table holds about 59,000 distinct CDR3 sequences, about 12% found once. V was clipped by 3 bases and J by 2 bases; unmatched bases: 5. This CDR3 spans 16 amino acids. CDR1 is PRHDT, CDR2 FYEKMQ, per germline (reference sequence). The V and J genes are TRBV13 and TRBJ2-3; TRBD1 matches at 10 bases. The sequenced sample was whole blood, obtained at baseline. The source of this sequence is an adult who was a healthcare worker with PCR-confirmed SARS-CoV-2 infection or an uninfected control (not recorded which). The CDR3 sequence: CASSLPGQGITDTQYF. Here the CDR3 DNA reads TGTGCCAGCAGCTTGCCGGGACAGGGGATCACAGATACGCAGTATTTT.